The following is a T cell receptor (beta chain) sequence with its context. The CDR3 has 13 residues. Germline CDR1 reads SSHAT; CDR2 reads FNYEAQ (reference sequence). The V end lost 5 bases, the J end lost 7 bases, and 15 bases lay between the germline ends. Primers: 60 Vbeta forward and 13 Jbeta reverse. Assay: immunoSEQ multiplex PCR; the TCRdb copy retains only in-frame clones and omits some. This table has approximately 200,000 clones, approximately 85% appearing once. This sample was taken from a study of cytomegalovirus exposure and HLA in healthy donors. J is TRBJ2-7 and V is TRBV7-7; a weak D match, TRBD1 (5 bases). The source material was PBMCs. The clonotype comes from a girl aged 10 to 17 in good health and CMV-seropositive. The CDR3 region has the DNA TGTGCCAGCAGCCCACAGCAGGGTCAGGAGCAGTACTTC. It specifies CASSPQQGQEQYF.